Included here is one TCR beta chain sequence, with context. Which antigen it targets is not known. Per-base quality was not reported, and no clone a single base away is much larger than it. The collaborating institutions used their own protocols to collect whole blood in K2EDTA tubes. For TCRbeta analysis, collaborators shipped samples as frozen whole blood, isolated PBMCs, or DNA extracted from either of those sample types. The immunoSEQ Assay, a bias-controlled multiplex PCR, was used to amplify TCRbeta CDR3 regions from genomic DNA. The original pipeline was this. The number of nucleated cells in each sample was estimated from the amplification of reference gene primers within the assay. To quantify the absolute abundance of each unique TCRbeta CDR3 rearrangement, sequence reads were collapsed and filtered. For each sample, productive Simpson clonality was calculated as the square root of Simpson's diversity index across productive rearrangements. TCRdb took over this immuneACCESS table, retaining in-frame rearrangements with V and J assigned. Such tables are incomplete; in checked studies, under half of the missing clones stem from an unresolved V gene, and the remainder is unexplained. V and J calls and clone size are copied from that table; D and trimming were computed from the DNA. The sample includes 200,000 or so clones, with less than 90% observed a single time. Of the sample, about 5.7% is held by the ten largest clones.

The sample is drawn from a study of blood T cell repertoires in COVID-19 (TCRdb year 2020). Regarding the complete study: Samples covering the acute and convalescent phases of COVID-19 were provided by collaborators in the United States, Italy and Spain. The repertoires were made available in a free public database intended to serve as a resource for research on the immune response to SARS-CoV-2. Subjects who had been exposed to COVID-19, were actively infected with it, or had recovered from it provided the deeply sampled blood TCRbeta repertoires that made up the dataset. Nearly every sample came with metadata listing a de-identified subject ID, COVID-19 status, age in years and sex. HLA class I and class II types, where available, came from metadata supplied by the sample provider rather than from assay-based typing. Samples were obtained from the ongoing ImmuneRACE study (first 160 participants) and from roughly 1,300 subjects provided by 6 global collaborators. The prospective study material was composed of cDNA or gDNA derived from T cells, B-cell-depleted T cells, or PBMCs. Beyond this particular receptor, the publication reports: Clinical and demographic metadata were provided uncurated, with the amount varying by source and participant.

Via the germline V gene, CDR1 is ENHRY and CDR2 SYGVKD. From the cysteine through the phenylalanine, the CDR3 covers 16 amino acids. This entry keeps only the CDR3 DNA: 48 bases, framed from base 1. After removal of 0 bases from V and 7 bases from J, the junction retains 7 bases not matched to a gene. The clonotype was recovered from a woman aged 40 to 50 with acute or convalescent COVID-19. The chain uses TRBV10-3 and TRBJ1-3, and 9 bases in between align with TRBD1. The specimen was peripheral blood. The DNA sequence is as follows: TGTGCCATCAGTGAGTCCGGGGACAGGGTAATGAACACCATATATTTT. Its amino acids are CAISESGDRVMNTIYF.